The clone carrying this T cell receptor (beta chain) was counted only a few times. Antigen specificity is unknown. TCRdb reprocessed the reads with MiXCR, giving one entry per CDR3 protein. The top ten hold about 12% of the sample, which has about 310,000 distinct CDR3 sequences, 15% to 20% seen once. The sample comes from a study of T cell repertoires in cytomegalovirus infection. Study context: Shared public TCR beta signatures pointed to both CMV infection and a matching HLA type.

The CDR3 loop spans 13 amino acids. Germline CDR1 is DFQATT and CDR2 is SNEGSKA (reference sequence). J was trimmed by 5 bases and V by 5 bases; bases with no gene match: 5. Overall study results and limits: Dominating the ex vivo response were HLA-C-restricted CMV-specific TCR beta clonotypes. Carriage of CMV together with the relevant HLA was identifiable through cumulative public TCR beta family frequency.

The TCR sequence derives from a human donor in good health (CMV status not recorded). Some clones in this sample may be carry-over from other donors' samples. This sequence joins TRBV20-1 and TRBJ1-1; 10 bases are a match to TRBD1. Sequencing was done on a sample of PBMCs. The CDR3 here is CSAYGQGETEAFF. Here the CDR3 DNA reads TGCAGTGCTTACGGACAGGGGGAGACTGAAGCTTTCTTT.